The table lists the clone carrying this T cell receptor (beta chain) with a few counts. Its antigen is unknown. These data come from a study of naive and memory T cell subsets. Study-wide results and limits: Naive repertoires, especially CD8, held a few larger clonotypes, possibly memory cells re-expressing CD45RA. Activation and differentiation may alter RNA-based TCR counts.

Both TRBC1 and TRBC2 were covered by a beta constant-region primer of two equimolar oligonucleotides. Four rounds of PCR amplified the ligated cDNA using nested alpha and beta constant-region primers plus SP2. TCRdb used MiXCR to reprocess the UMI-ligation and nested PCR reads, holding one entry per CDR3 protein. The sample consists of 120,000 to 150,000 distinct CDR3 sequences, about 20% of them appearing once. Trimming stripped 4 bases from V and 4 bases from J, with 13 bases between. Germline CDR1 reads SQVTM; CDR2 reads ANQGSEA. The CDR3 is 14 residues long. V gene TRBV29-1 combines with J gene TRBJ2-2, with D perhaps TRBD1 or TRBD2 (5 bases each). The sample taken for sequencing was naive CD8+ T cells from blood. The receptor was isolated from a human donor in good health. CDR3 nucleotide sequence: TGCAGCGTTGGGGACCAGACGGGCACCGGGGAGCTGTTTTTT. Translating it yields CSVGDQTGTGELFF.